This T cell receptor beta chain was sequenced during a study of radiotherapy plus CTLA-4 blockade in lung cancer. V gave up 4 bases and J gave up 1 base; unmatched junction bases: 5. This CDR3 has 16 amino acids. Germline CDR1 and CDR2: MNHEY and SVGAGI. General study results and limits: Early clone dynamics of blood T cells, plus interferon-beta, reportedly predicted response best.

Regarding this clone: What it recognizes is unknown.

The table came from immunoSEQ multiplex PCR; TCRdb's copy has only in-frame clones and leaves some out. This sample has 52,000 or so clones; more than 60% occur once, and the top ten carry 3.2%. This chain uses TRBV6-5 with TRBJ2-5; 11 nucleotides agree with TRBD2. The TCR originated in a human donor with non-small cell lung cancer who had a partial response to radiotherapy plus ipilimumab. The material was peripheral blood, obtained from a patient treated with radiotherapy plus ipilimumab. CDR3 DNA: TGTGCCAGCAGTTCAACTAGCGGGGGCCTCCAAGAGACCCAGTACTTC. It translates to CASSSTSGGLQETQYF.